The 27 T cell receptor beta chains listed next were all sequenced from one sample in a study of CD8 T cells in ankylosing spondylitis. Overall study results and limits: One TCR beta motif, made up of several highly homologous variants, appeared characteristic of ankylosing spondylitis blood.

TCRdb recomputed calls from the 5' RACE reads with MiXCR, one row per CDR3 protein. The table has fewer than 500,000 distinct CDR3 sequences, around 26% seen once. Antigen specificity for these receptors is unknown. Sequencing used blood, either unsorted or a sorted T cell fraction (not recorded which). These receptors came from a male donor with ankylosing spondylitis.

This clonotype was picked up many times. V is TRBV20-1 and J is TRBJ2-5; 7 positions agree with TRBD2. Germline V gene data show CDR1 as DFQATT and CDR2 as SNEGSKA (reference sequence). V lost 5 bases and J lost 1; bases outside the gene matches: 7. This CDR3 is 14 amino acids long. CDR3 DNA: TGCAGTGCTGGCACCGGGACTACCCAAGAGACCCAGTACTTC. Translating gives CSAGTGTTQETQYF.

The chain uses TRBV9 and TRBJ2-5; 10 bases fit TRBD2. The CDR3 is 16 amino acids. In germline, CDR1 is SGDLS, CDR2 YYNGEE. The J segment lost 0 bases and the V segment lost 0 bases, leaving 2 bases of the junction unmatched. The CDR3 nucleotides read TGTGCCAGCAGCGTAGGTAGCGGGGGGTACCAAGAGACCCAGTACTTC. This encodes CASSVGSGGYQETQYF. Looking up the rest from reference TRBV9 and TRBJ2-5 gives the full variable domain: DSGVTQTPKHLITATGQRVTLRCSPRSGDLSVYWYQQSLDQGLQFLIQYYNGEERAKGNILERFSAQQFPDLHSELNLSSLELGDSALYFCASSVGSGGYQETQYFGPGTRLLVL.

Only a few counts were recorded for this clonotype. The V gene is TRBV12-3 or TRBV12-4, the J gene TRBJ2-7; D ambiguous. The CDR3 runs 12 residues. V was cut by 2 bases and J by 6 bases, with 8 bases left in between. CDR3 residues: CASSLPSPEQYV. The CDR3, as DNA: TGTGCCAGCAGTTTACCCAGTCCCGAGCAGTACGTC.

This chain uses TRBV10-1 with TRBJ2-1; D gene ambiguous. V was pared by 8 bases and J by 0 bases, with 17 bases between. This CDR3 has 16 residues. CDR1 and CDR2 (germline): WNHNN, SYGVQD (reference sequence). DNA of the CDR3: TGCGCCAGCGGTGTAAGACGAGCGAGCTCCTACAATGAGCAGTTCTTC. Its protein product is CASGVRRASSYNEQFF.

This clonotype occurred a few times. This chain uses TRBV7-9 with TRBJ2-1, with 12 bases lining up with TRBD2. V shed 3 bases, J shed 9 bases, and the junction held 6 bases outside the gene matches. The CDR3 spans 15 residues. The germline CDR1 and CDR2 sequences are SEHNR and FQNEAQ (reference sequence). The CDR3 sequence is CASSFRLAGVGEQFF. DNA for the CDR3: TGTGCCAGCAGCTTCCGACTAGCGGGAGTCGGTGAGCAGTTCTTC.

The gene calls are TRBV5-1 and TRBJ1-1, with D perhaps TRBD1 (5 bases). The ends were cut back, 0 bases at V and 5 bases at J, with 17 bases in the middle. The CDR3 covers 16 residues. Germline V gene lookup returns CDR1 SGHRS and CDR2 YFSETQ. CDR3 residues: CASSLGPRGLGTEAFF. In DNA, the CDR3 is TGCGCCAGCAGCTTGGGTCCCCGGGGGTTAGGGACTGAAGCTTTCTTT.

CDR3 sequence reads: CASSRTRGRDEKLFF. The CDR3 DNA reads TGTGCCAGCTCACGGACTCGGGGGAGAGACGAAAAACTGTTTTTT. The gene calls are TRBV18 and TRBJ1-4; weak D call: TRBD1 (5 bases). CDR1 KGHSH and CDR2 LQKENI come from the germline V gene. The CDR3 has 15 residues. V gave up 4 bases and J gave up 8 bases, with 17 bases separating them.

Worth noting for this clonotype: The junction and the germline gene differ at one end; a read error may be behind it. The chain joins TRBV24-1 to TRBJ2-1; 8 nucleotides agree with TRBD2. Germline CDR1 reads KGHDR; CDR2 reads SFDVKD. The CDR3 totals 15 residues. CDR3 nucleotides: TGTGCCACCAGTTTGAGCGGGAGTGTCTACGATGAGCAGTTCTTC. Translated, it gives CATSLSGSVYDEQFF.

In DNA, the CDR3 is TGCAGTGCTCGGAACCTCAGGGGGCGCCTCTCATACGAGCAGTACTTC. Translating it yields CSARNLRGRLSYEQYF. The chain employs TRBV20-1 and TRBJ2-7; 8 bases are shared with TRBD1. In germline, CDR1 is DFQATT, CDR2 SNEGSKA (reference sequence). J gave up 4 bases and V 5 bases, and 16 bases lay outside the gene matches. This CDR3 region has 16 residues.

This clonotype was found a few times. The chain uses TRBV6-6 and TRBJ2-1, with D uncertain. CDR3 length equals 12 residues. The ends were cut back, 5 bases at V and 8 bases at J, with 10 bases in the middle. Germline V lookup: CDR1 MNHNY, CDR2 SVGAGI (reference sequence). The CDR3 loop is CASSTRVDEQFF. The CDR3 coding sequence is TGTGCCAGCAGTACCCGGGTCGATGAGCAGTTCTTC.

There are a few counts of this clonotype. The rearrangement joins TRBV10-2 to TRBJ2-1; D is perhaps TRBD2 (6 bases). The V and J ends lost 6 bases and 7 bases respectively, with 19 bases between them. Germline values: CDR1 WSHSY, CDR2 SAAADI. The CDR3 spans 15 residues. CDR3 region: CASSAGFGDLNEQFF. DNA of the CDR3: TGCGCCAGCAGCGCAGGGTTTGGGGACTTAAATGAGCAGTTCTTC.

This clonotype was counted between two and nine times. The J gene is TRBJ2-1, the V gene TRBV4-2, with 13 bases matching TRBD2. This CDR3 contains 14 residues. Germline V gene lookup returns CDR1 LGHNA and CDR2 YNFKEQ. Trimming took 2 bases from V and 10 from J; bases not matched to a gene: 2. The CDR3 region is CASSQPGLAGEQFF. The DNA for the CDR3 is TGTGCCAGCAGCCAACCGGGACTAGCGGGAGAGCAGTTCTTC.

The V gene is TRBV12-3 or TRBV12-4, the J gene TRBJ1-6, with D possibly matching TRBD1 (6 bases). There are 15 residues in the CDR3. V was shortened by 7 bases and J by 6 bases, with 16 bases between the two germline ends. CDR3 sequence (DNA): TGTGCCAGCACCTTTGGGGGGCTTCGTAATTCACCCCTCCACTTT. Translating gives CASTFGGLRNSPLHF.

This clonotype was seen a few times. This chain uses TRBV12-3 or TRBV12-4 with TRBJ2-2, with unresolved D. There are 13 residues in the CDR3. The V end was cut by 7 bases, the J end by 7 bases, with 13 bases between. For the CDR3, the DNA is TGTGCCAGCAACTTTATATTTGGCGGGGAGCTGTTTTTT. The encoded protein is CASNFIFGGELFF.

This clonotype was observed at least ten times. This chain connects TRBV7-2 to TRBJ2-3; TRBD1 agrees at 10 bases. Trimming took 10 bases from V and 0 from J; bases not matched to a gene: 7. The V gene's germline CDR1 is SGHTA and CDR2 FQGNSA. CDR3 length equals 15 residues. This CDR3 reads CATRDRGRSTDTQYF. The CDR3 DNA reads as TGTGCCACCCGGGACAGGGGACGTAGCACAGATACGCAGTATTTT.

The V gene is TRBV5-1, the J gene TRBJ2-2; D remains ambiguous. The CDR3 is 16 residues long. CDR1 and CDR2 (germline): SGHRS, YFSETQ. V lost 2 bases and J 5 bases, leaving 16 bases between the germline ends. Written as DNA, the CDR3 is TGCGCCAGCAGCTTTGGGTCCTCCAGTGGAACCGGGGAGCTGTTTTTT. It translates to CASSFGSSSGTGELFF.

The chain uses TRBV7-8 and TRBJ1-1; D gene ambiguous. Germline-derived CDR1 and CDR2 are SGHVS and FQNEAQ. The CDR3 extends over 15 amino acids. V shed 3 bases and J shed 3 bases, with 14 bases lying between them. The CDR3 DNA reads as TGTGCCAGCAGCTTTGCAGGTCTTGCGTACACTGAAGCTTTCTTT. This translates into CASSFAGLAYTEAFF.

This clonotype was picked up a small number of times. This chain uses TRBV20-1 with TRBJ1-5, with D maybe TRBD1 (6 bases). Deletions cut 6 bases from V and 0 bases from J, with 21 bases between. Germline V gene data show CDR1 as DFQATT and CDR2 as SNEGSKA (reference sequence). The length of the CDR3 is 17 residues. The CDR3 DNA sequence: TGCAGTGCATCGGACACCCTAGGGGGTTTTAGCAATCAGCCCCAGCATTTT. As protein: CSASDTLGGFSNQPQHF.

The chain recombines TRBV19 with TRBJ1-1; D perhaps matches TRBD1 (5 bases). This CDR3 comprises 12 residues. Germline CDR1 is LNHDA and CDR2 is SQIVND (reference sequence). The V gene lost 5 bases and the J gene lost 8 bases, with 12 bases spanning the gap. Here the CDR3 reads CASSQRGGEAFF. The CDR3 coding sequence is TGTGCCAGTAGTCAGAGGGGAGGCGAAGCTTTCTTT.

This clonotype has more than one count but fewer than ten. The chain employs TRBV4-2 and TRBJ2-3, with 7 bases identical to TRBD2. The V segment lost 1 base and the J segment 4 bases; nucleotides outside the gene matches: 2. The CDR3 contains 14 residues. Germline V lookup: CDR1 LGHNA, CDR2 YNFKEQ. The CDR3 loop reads CASSQGSGPDTQYF. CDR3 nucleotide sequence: TGTGCCAGCAGCCAAGGTAGCGGGCCAGATACGCAGTATTTT.

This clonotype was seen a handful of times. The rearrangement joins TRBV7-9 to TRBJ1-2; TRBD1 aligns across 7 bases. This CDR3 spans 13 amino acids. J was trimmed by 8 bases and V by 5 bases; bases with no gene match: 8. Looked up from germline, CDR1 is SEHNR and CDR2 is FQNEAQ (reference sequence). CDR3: CASSLEGALGYTF. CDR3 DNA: TGTGCCAGCAGCCTCGAGGGGGCATTGGGCTACACCTTC.

The CDR3 region is CSARDSGRELFF. The CDR3 region has the DNA TGCAGTGCTAGAGATTCCGGACGGGAGCTGTTTTTT. The chain has TRBV20-1 and TRBJ2-2; the D is unclear. Trimming took off 0 bases at V and 9 bases at J, with 8 bases between the two ends. The CDR3 is made up of 12 amino acids. From germline, CDR1 is DFQATT and CDR2 SNEGSKA (reference sequence).

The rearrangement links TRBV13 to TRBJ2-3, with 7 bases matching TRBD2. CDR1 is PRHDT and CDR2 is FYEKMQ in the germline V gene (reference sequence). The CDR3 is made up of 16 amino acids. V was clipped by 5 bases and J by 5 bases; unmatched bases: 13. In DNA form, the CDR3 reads TGTGCCAGCAGCCTCAGGTCGGGGGGAAGGGGAGATACGCAGTATTTT. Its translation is CASSLRSGGRGDTQYF.

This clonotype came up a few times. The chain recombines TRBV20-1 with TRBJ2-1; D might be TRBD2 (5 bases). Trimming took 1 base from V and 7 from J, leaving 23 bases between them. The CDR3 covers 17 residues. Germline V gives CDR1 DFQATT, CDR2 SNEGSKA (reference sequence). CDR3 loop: CSARAPSPRARGNEQFF. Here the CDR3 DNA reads TGCAGTGCTAGAGCCCCCTCACCGAGGGCCCGGGGTAATGAGCAGTTCTTC.

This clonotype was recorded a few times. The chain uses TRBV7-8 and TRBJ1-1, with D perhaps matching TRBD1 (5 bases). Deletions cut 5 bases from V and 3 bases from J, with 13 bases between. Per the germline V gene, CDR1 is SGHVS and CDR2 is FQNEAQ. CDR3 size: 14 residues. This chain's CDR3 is CASSGSRVDTEAFF. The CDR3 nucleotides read TGTGCCAGCAGCGGCTCCAGGGTCGACACTGAAGCTTTCTTT.

The chain's CDR3 is CASSQNRGPGEQYF. In DNA, the CDR3 is TGCGCCAGCAGCCAAAACAGGGGTCCCGGCGAGCAGTACTTC. The chain couples TRBV5-1 to TRBJ2-7; 7 nucleotides line up with TRBD1. From germline, CDR1 is SGHRS and CDR2 YFSETQ. This CDR3 comprises 14 residues. Trimming cost V 4 bases and J 6 bases; bases outside gene matches: 10. Variable domain in full (rest from reference TRBV5-1 and TRBJ2-7): KAGVTQTPRYLIKTRGQQVTLSCSPISGHRSVSWYQQTPGQGLQFLFEYFSETQRNKGNFPGRFSGRQFSNSRSEMNVSTLELGDSALYLCASSQNRGPGEQYFGPGTRLTVT.

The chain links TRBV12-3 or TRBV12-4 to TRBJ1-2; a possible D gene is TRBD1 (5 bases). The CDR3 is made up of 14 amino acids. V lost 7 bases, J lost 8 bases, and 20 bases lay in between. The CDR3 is CASTRVGGQKGYTF. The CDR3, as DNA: TGTGCCAGCACCCGAGTCGGGGGTCAGAAGGGCTACACCTTC.